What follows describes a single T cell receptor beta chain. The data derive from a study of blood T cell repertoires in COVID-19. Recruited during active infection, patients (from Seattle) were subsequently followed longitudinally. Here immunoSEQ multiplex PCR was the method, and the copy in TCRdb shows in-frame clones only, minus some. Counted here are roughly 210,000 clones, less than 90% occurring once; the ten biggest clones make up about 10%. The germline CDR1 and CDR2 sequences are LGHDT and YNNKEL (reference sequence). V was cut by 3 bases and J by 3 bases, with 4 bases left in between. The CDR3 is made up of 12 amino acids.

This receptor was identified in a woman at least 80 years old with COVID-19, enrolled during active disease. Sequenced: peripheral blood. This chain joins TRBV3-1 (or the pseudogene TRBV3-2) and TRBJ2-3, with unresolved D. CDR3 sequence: CASSHLTDTQYF. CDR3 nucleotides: TGTGCCAGCAGCCACCTTACAGATACGCAGTATTTT.